A single sample gave rise to the 20 T cell receptor beta chains below, sequenced in a study of control samples from healthy donors and cancer patients. Sequenced by immunoSEQ multiplex PCR; TCRdb stores in-frame clones only, minus some. The sample yields approximately 150,000 clones, 90% to 95% seen once. Sequencing was performed on blood. The source is a woman aged 30 to 39 in good health.

This chain uses TRBV28 with TRBJ2-3, with 10 bases fitting TRBD1. Germline V gene data show CDR1 as MDHEN and CDR2 as SYDVKM. The V gene end was trimmed by 6 bases and the J gene end by 2 bases; junction bases not matched to a gene: 5. This CDR3 is built from 15 residues. In nucleotides, the CDR3 is TGTGCCAGCAGGCCGGGACAGGGGATCACAGATACGCAGTATTTT. It specifies CASRPGQGITDTQYF.

The chain carries TRBV5-1 and TRBJ2-3; the D gene could be TRBD1 or TRBD2 (6 bases each). Between the trimmed V and J ends, which lost 4 bases and 6 bases, there was a span of 15 bases. CDR1 SGHRS and CDR2 YFSETQ come from the germline V gene. CDR3 length equals 14 residues. CDR3 DNA: TGCGCCAGCAGCCCCCGGGGGCCGCCGGATACGCAGTATTTT. Protein: CASSPRGPPDTQYF.

The chain combines TRBV19 with TRBJ2-3; possible D gene TRBD2, 5 bases. The CDR3 covers 14 residues. Trimming left V 5 bases short and J 2 bases short, with 11 bases between. Germline lookup yields CDR1 LNHDA and CDR2 SQIVND (reference sequence). CDR3 in DNA: TGTGCCAGTAGTTTCGGACTTCTCACAGATACGCAGTATTTT. Protein product: CASSFGLLTDTQYF.

The chain is built from TRBV9 and TRBJ2-2; 9 positions agree with TRBD2. The CDR3 extends over 19 amino acids. After removal of 3 bases from V and 1 base from J, the junction contained 13 bases not matched to a gene. CDR1 and CDR2 from the germline V gene are SGDLS and YYNGEE. The CDR3 sequence is CASSAHSGVAGVNTGELFF. In DNA form, the CDR3 reads TGTGCCAGCAGCGCGCATTCGGGGGTAGCGGGAGTGAACACCGGGGAGCTGTTTTTT.

The gene calls are TRBV28 and TRBJ1-5; no reliable D call. The CDR3 runs 12 residues. V lost 8 bases and J lost 4, with 9 bases in between. Germline V gives CDR1 MDHEN, CDR2 SYDVKM. Written as DNA, the CDR3 is TGTGCCAGCTTCACACCAAATCAGCCCCAGCATTTT. This encodes CASFTPNQPQHF. Full variable domain (rest looked up from reference TRBV28 and TRBJ1-5): DVKVTQSSRYLVKRTGEKVFLECVQDMDHENMFWYRQDPGLGLRLIYFSYDVKMKEKGDIPEGYSVSREKKERFSLILESASTNQTSMYLCASFTPNQPQHFGDGTRLSIL.

The chain is built from TRBV5-4 and TRBJ1-2; no definite D call. Per germline, CDR1 SGHNT and CDR2 YYREEE (reference sequence). CDR3 length: 13 residues. V shed 4 bases and J shed 3 bases, with 10 bases lying between them. In DNA, the CDR3 is TGTGCCAGCAGCCCCCCAGGTTACTATGGCTACACCTTC. It codes for CASSPPGYYGYTF.

The rearrangement links TRBV27 to TRBJ1-3, with D hard to call. Germline V gene lookup returns CDR1 MNHEY and CDR2 SMNVEV (reference sequence). The CDR3 has 15 amino acids. Trimming stripped 5 bases from V and 4 bases from J, with 15 bases between. Written as DNA, the CDR3 is TGTGCCAGCAGTCCTCTTCCCCCAGCCGGAAACACCATATATTTT. Its translation: CASSPLPPAGNTIYF.

CDR3 protein: CASSYSSGIGQETQYF. In nucleotides, the CDR3 is TGTGCCAGCAGCTACTCTAGCGGGATCGGGCAAGAGACCCAGTACTTC. The rearrangement joins TRBV28 to TRBJ2-7; 9 bases are shared with TRBD2. The end of the DNA is better explained by TRBJ2-5, so the J call may be wrong. The CDR3 extends over 16 amino acids. CDR1 and CDR2 from the germline V gene are MDHEN and SYDVKM.

V gene TRBV28 combines with J gene TRBJ2-7, with 11 bases matching TRBD1. The length of the CDR3 is 17 residues. With 4 bases clipped from V and 4 bases from J, the junction kept 12 bases outside the gene matches. From germline, CDR1 is MDHEN and CDR2 SYDVKM. The CDR3 loop is CASSSPPGQGVGYEQYF. DNA for the CDR3: TGTGCCAGCAGTTCCCCACCGGGACAGGGGGTTGGGTACGAGCAGTACTTC.

The chain has TRBV11-1 and TRBJ2-7; no definite D call. The CDR3 has 13 residues. V was pared by 2 bases and J by 7 bases, with 12 bases between. Germline loops: CDR1 SGHAT, CDR2 FQDESV (reference sequence). The CDR3 nucleotides read TGTGCCAGCAGCTTATCCCGGACCCATGAGCAGTACTTC. Its translation is CASSLSRTHEQYF.

The V call is TRBV4-2, the J call TRBJ2-7, with TRBD1 matching over 7 bases. The CDR3 is 16 amino acids. Germline-derived CDR1 and CDR2 are LGHNA and YNFKEQ. The J segment lost 6 bases and the V segment lost 0 bases, leaving 11 bases of the junction unmatched. The CDR3: CASSQDLNRGSSEQYF. In nucleotides, the CDR3 is TGTGCCAGCAGCCAAGATCTGAACAGGGGCAGCAGCGAGCAGTACTTC.

V and J are TRBV2 and TRBJ2-1, with TRBD2 as a possible D gene (6 bases). V was trimmed by 4 bases and J by 8 bases, leaving 12 bases between them. Germline CDR1 SNHLY, CDR2 FYNNEI. The CDR3 is made up of 13 amino acids. In DNA form, the CDR3 reads TGTGCCAGCAGTGGCGGGGTCGGGTATGAGCAGTTCTTC. Translating it yields CASSGGVGYEQFF.

This chain links TRBV7-2 with TRBJ1-1, with D perhaps matching TRBD1 (5 bases). Trimming pared 8 bases from V and 6 bases from J, leaving 16 bases between. This CDR3 has 13 residues. The germline V gene has CDR1 SGHTA and CDR2 FQGNSA. CDR3 region: CASLQDWGAEAFF. CDR3 coding DNA: TGTGCCAGCCTTCAGGACTGGGGGGCTGAAGCTTTCTTT.

This clone was counted a few times. The chain combines TRBV2 with TRBJ1-4; D is undetermined. The CDR3 totals 14 residues. The germline V gene encodes CDR1 SNHLY and CDR2 FYNNEI. V lost 4 bases and J 7 bases, leaving 13 bases between the germline ends. The CDR3: CASSVTPAGEKLFF. Written as DNA, the CDR3 is TGTGCCAGCAGTGTAACCCCTGCGGGTGAAAAACTGTTTTTT.

The chain has TRBV6-5 and TRBJ2-5; 8 bases are shared with TRBD2. Germline values: CDR1 MNHEY, CDR2 SVGAGI. Trimming removed 6 bases from V and 6 bases from J; junction bases left unmatched: 3. This CDR3 is built from 12 residues. In DNA, the CDR3 is TGTGCCAGCAGAGCGGGAGAGAAGACCCAGTACTTC. Protein product: CASRAGEKTQYF.

The V call is TRBV19, the J call TRBJ1-5, with D unresolved. Trimming shortened V by 6 bases and J by 1 base, and 10 bases separated the two germline ends. Germline CDR1 LNHDA, CDR2 SQIVND (reference sequence). The CDR3 sequence is 14 residues long. CDR3 residues: CASRTLGSNQPQHF. In DNA, the CDR3 is TGTGCCAGTAGGACCCTGGGGAGCAATCAGCCCCAGCATTTT.

The rearrangement uses TRBV24-1 and TRBJ2-2; the D gene is possibly TRBD2 (5 bases). Trimming left V 1 base short and J 6 bases short, with 11 bases between. CDR1 is KGHDR, CDR2 SFDVKD, per germline. CDR3 length: 15 residues. CDR3 sequence: CATSDFRRGAGELFF. The CDR3 DNA reads as TGTGCCACCAGTGATTTCCGACGGGGAGCCGGGGAGCTGTTTTTT.

The CDR3 nucleotides are TGTGCCAGCAGCTGGGGTTCGGTCTTCTCCTACGAGCAGTACTTC. Protein product: CASSWGSVFSYEQYF. The J gene is TRBJ2-7, the V gene TRBV6-6; D unresolved. Germline V CDR1 and CDR2: MNHNY, SVGAGI (reference sequence). Between the trimmed V and J ends, which lost 6 bases and 0 bases, there was a span of 15 bases. CDR3 length equals 15 residues.

V is TRBV15 and J is TRBJ2-1, with 12 bases matching TRBD2. Germline V gene data show CDR1 as LNHNV and CDR2 as YYDKDF (reference sequence). CDR3 length: 16 amino acids. V gave up 5 bases and J gave up 4 bases; unmatched junction bases: 6. The CDR3 reads CATSPSGRAGYNEQFF. The DNA for the CDR3 is TGTGCCACCAGCCCTAGCGGGAGGGCGGGGTACAATGAGCAGTTCTTC.

The chain couples TRBV28 to TRBJ2-2; D unresolved. The CDR3 sequence is 13 residues long. CDR1 and CDR2 from the germline V gene are MDHEN and SYDVKM. The V end was cut by 2 bases, the J end by 2 bases, with 3 bases between. CDR3 in DNA: TGTGCCAGCAGTTTACTCAACACCGGGGAGCTGTTTTTT. It yields the protein CASSLLNTGELFF.